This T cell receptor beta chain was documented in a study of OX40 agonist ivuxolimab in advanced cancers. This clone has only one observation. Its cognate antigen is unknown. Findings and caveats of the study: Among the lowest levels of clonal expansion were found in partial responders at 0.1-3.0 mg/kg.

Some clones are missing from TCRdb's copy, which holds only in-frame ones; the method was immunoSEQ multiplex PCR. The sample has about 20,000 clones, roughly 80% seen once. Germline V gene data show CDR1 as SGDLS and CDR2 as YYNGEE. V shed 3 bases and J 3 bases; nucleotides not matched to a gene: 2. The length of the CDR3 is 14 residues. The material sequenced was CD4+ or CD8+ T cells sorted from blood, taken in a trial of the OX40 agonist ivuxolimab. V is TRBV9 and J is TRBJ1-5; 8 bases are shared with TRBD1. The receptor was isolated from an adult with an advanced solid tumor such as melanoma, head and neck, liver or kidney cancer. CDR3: CASSAGQDNQPQHF. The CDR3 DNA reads TGTGCCAGCAGCGCGGGACAGGACAATCAGCCCCAGCATTTT.